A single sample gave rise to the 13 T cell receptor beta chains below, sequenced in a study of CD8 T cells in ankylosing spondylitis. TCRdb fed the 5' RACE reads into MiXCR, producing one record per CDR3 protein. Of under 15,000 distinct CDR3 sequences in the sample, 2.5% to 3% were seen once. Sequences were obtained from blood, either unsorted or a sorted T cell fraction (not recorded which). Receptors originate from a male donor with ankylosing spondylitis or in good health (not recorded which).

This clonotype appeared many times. CDR3 coding DNA: TGTGCCAGCAGCGTCAGGGGAAAAGACACTGAAGCTTTCTTT. This encodes CASSVRGKDTEAFF. The chain carries TRBV9 and TRBJ1-1, with D tentatively TRBD1 (6 bases). Germline CDR1 SGDLS, CDR2 YYNGEE. V was clipped by 2 bases and J by 3 bases, with 11 bases between them. The CDR3 extends over 14 amino acids.

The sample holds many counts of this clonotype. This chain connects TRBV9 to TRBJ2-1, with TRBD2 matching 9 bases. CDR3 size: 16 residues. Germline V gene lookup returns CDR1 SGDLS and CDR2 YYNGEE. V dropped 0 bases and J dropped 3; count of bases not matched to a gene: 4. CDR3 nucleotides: TGTGCCAGCAGCGTAGGGGCTAGCGGGGTCTACAATGAGCAGTTCTTC. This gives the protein CASSVGASGVYNEQFF. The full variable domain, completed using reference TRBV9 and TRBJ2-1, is DSGVTQTPKHLITATGQRVTLRCSPRSGDLSVYWYQQSLDQGLQFLIQYYNGEERAKGNILERFSAQQFPDLHSELNLSSLELGDSALYFCASSVGASGVYNEQFFGPGTRLTVL.

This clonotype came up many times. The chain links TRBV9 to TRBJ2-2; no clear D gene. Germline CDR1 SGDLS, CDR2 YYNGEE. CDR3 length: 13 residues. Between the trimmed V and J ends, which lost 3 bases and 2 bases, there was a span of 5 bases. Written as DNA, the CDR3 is TGTGCCAGCAGCGCCCAAAACACCGGGGAGCTGTTTTTT. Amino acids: CASSAQNTGELFF.

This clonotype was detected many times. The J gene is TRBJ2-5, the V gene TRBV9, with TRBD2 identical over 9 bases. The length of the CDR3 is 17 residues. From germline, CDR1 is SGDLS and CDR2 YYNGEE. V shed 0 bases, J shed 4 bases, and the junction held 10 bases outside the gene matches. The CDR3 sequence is CASSVADSGSFGETQYF. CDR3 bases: TGTGCCAGCAGCGTAGCTGATAGCGGGAGTTTCGGAGAGACCCAGTACTTC.

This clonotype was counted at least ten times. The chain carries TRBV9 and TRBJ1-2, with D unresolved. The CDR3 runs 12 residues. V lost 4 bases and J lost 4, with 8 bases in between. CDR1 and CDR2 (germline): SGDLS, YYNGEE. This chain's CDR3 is CASSLDGYGYTF. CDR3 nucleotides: TGTGCCAGCAGCCTGGACGGCTATGGCTACACCTTC.

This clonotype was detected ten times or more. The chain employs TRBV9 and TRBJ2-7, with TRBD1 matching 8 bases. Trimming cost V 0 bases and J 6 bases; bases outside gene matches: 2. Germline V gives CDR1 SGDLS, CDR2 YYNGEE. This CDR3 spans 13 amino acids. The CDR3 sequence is CASSVGQGLEQYF. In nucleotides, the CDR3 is TGTGCCAGCAGCGTAGGACAGGGGCTCGAGCAGTACTTC.

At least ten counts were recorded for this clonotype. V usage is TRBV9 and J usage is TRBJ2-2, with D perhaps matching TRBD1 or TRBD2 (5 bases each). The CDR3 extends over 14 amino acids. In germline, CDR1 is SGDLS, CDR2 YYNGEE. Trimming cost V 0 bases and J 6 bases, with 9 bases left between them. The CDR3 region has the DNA TGTGCCAGCAGCGTAGCTGTGGGGGCCGGGGAGCTGTTTTTT. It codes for CASSVAVGAGELFF.

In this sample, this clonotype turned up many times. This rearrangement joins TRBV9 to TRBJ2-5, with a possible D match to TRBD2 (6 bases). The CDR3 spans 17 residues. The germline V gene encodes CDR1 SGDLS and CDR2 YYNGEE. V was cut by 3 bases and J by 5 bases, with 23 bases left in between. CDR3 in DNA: TGTGCCAGCAGCGCCAGACCAGAGACTAGAGGAATCGAGACCCAGTACTTC. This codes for CASSARPETRGIETQYF.

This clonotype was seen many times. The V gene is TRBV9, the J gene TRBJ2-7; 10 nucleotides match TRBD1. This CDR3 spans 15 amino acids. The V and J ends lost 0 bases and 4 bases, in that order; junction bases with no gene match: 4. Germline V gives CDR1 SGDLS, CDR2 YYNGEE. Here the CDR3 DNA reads TGTGCCAGCAGCGTAGAAGGACAGGGGGAGTACGAGCAGTACTTC. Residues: CASSVEGQGEYEQYF.

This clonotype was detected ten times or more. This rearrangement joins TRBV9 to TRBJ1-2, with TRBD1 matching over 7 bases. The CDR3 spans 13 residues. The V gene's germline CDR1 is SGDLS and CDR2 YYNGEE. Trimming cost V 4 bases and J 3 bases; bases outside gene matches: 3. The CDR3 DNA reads TGTGCCAGCAGCCCCGGGACAGACTATGGCTACACCTTC. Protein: CASSPGTDYGYTF.

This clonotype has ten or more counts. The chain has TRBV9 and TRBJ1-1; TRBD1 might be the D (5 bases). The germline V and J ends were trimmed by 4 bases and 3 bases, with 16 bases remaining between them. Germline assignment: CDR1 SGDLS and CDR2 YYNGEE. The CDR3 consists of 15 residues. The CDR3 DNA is TGTGCCAGCAGCCCTTTAGGGGATGAGGACACTGAAGCTTTCTTT. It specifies CASSPLGDEDTEAFF.

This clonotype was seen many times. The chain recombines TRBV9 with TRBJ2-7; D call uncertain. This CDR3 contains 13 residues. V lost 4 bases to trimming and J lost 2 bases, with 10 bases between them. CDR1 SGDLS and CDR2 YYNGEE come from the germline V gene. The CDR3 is CASSPRPTYEQYF. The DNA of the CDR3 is TGTGCCAGCAGCCCTCGTCCGACCTACGAGCAGTACTTC.

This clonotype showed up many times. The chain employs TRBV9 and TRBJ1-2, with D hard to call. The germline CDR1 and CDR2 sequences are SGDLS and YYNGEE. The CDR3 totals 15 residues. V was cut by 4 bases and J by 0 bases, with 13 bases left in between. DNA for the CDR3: TGTGCCAGCAGCCCTCGGGCCGCATCTAACTATGGCTACACCTTC. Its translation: CASSPRAASNYGYTF.